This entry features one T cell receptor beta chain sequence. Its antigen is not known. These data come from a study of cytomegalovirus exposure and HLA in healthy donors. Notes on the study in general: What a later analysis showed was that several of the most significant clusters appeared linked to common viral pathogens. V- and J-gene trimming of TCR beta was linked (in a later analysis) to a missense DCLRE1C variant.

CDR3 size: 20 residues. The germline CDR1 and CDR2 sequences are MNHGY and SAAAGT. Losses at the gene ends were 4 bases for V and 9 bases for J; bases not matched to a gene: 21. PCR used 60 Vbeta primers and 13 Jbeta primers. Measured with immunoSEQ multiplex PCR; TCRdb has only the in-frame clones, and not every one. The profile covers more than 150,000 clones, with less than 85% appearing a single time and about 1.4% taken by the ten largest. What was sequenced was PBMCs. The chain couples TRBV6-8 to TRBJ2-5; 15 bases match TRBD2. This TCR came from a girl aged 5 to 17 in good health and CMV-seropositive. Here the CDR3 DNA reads TGTGCCAGCAGTTCCCCCTCCGGGGGACTAGCGGGGGGCCTGAGGTTCGCCCAGTACTTC. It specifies CASSSPSGGLAGGLRFAQYF.